This T cell receptor (beta chain) came from a study of T cells in Graves' hyperthyroidism and ophthalmopathy. Overall study: The initial diagnosis was the point when peripheral blood was collected, ahead of any treatment.

Researchers amplified the TCR beta CDR3 regions from RNA transcripts. First-round RT-PCR of the TCR CDR3 relied on the HTBI primer set. TCRdb fed the multiplex PCR reads into MiXCR, producing one record per CDR3 protein. The data hold 300,000 to 500,000 distinct CDR3 sequences, with 15% observed a single time. Germline values: CDR1 SQVTM, CDR2 ANQGSEA. The CDR3 totals 14 residues. V lost 6 bases and J lost 0; bases outside the gene matches: 4. This clonotype was counted at least ten times. The authors deemed Graves' hyperthyroidism stable absent ophthalmopathy progression within 18 months. Reasons for excluding patients were uncontrolled infection, other autoimmune disease, pregnancy or lactation. Diagnostic decisions used clinical symptoms, serum thyroxine and TRAb, thyroid ultrasound and orbital computed tomography.

This sequence joins TRBV29-1 and TRBJ1-3; the match to TRBD1 covers 8 bases. What was sequenced was blood. This sequence originates from a woman in her twenties or thirties with Graves' hyperthyroidism. The CDR3: CSVGQGSSGNTIYF. As DNA, the CDR3 is TGCAGCGTCGGACAGGGAAGCTCTGGAAACACCATATATTTT.